This TCR beta chain derives from a study of siplizumab effects on memory and regulatory T cells. Some clones are missing from TCRdb's copy, which holds only in-frame ones; the method was immunoSEQ multiplex PCR. Of about 64,000 clones in the sample, approximately 96% were seen once. The CDR3 consists of 16 residues. V was shortened by 2 bases and J by 12 bases, with 22 bases between the two germline ends. Germline V CDR1 and CDR2: MGHRA, YSYEKL. The sequence derives from a human donor in good health. The sample comprised naive CD8+ T cells sorted from blood. This rearrangement joins TRBV4-1 to TRBJ1-4; D gene uncertain. The DNA of the CDR3 is TGCGCCAGCAGCCAATTATCCACCAAACCGGGAACGGAACTGTTTTTT. Residues: CASSQLSTKPGTELFF.